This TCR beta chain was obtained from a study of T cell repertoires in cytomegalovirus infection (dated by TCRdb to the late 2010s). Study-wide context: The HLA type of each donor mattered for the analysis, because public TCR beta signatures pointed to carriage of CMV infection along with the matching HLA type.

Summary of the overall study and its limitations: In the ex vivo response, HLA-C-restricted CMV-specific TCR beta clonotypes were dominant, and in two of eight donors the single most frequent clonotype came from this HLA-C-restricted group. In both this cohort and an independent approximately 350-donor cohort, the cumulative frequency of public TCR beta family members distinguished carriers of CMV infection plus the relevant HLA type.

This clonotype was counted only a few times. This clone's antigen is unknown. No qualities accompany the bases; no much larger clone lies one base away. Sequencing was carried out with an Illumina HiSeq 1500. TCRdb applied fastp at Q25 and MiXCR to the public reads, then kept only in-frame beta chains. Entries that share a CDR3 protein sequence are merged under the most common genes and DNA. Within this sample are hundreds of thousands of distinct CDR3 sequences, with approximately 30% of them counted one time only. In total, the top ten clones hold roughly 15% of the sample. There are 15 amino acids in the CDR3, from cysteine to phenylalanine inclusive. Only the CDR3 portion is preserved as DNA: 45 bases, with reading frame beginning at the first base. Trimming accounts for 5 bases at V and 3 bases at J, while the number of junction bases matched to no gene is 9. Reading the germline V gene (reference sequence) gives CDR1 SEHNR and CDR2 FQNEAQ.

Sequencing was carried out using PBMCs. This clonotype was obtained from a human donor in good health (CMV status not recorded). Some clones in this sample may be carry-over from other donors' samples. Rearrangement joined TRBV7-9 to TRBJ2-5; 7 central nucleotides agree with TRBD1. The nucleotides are TGTGCCAGCAGCGCCACCCTGACAGGGAAAGAGACCCAGTACTTC. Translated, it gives CASSATLTGKETQYF.